The 14 T cell receptor beta chains given below trace back to one sample, sequenced in a study of cytotoxic CD8 clonotypes in ibrutinib-treated CLL. Method: immunoSEQ multiplex PCR; TCRdb's copy keeps in-frame clones and lacks some. The repertoire holds approximately 45,000 clones, about 72% seen once, with roughly 14% in the top ten. The source material was PBMCs, sampled after 12 months of ibrutinib treatment. These TCRs come from a human donor with chronic lymphocytic leukemia.

The V gene is TRBV7-2, the J gene TRBJ2-1; 10 bases fit TRBD2. From germline, CDR1 is SGHTA and CDR2 FQGNSA. The CDR3 runs 17 residues. The junction had 12 bases not matched to a gene; V was cut back by 5 bases and J by 5 bases. The CDR3 coding sequence is TGTGCCAGCAGCCTTCCCTCCCTAGCGGGAGTGGACAATGAGCAGTTCTTC. It yields the protein CASSLPSLAGVDNEQFF.

This clone showed up just once. This chain joins TRBV10-3 and TRBJ1-5, with D hard to call. CDR3 size: 16 residues. Germline CDR1 is ENHRY and CDR2 is SYGVKD. The V end lost 0 bases, the J end lost 0 bases, and 9 bases lay between the germline ends. The CDR3 nucleotides read TGTGCCATCAGTGAGTCGGCGGATTATAGCAATCAGCCCCAGCATTTT. This codes for CAISESADYSNQPQHF.

This clone occurred once. This sequence joins TRBV7-9 and TRBJ2-5, with D perhaps TRBD2 (5 bases). Trimming cost V 8 bases and J 5 bases, with 18 bases left between them. Germline V CDR1 and CDR2: SEHNR, FQNEAQ (reference sequence). CDR3 size: 14 residues. CDR3 residues: CASGDLRLMETQYF. DNA of the CDR3: TGTGCCAGCGGTGACCTACGACTAATGGAGACCCAGTACTTC.

The gene calls are TRBV5-1 and TRBJ1-4; TRBD1 matches at 12 bases. In germline, CDR1 is SGHRS, CDR2 YFSETQ. The CDR3 runs 15 residues. V gave up 7 bases and J gave up 8 bases; unmatched junction bases: 9. This chain's CDR3 is CASGATGTGGEKLFF. For the CDR3, the DNA is TGCGCCAGCGGGGCGACCGGGACAGGGGGCGAAAAACTGTTTTTT. Looking up the rest from reference TRBV5-1 and TRBJ1-4 gives the full variable domain: KAGVTQTPRYLIKTRGQQVTLSCSPISGHRSVSWYQQTPGQGLQFLFEYFSETQRNKGNFPGRFSGRQFSNSRSEMNVSTLELGDSALYLCASGATGTGGEKLFFGSGTQLSVL.

The V and J genes are TRBV28 and TRBJ2-2; D possibly corresponds to TRBD2 (6 bases). Germline V lookup: CDR1 MDHEN, CDR2 SYDVKM. This CDR3 is 14 amino acids long. V was cut by 4 bases and J by 5 bases, with 11 bases left in between. In DNA, the CDR3 is TGTGCCAGCAGTTCGGTAGCGGTTACCGGGGAGCTGTTTTTT. Protein product: CASSSVAVTGELFF.

This chain joins TRBV19 and TRBJ1-5, with no clear D. The V and J ends lost 5 bases and 9 bases respectively, with 14 bases between them. The CDR3 spans 13 residues. The V gene's germline CDR1 is LNHDA and CDR2 SQIVND (reference sequence). The CDR3 region has the DNA TGTGCCAGTAGTTTAGGGCCTCTGTCGCCCCAGCATTTT. Translating it yields CASSLGPLSPQHF.

The J gene is TRBJ2-7, the V gene TRBV28; D is ambiguous. V was shortened by 5 bases and J by 9 bases, with 14 bases between the two germline ends. Germline V gene sequence: CDR1 MDHEN, CDR2 SYDVKM. The CDR3 consists of 12 residues. The CDR3 here is CASSGPTSGQYF. The CDR3 bases are TGTGCCAGCAGTGGACCCACGTCTGGGCAGTACTTC.

The rearrangement uses TRBV6-1 and TRBJ2-3, with D perhaps TRBD2 (6 bases). Germline values: CDR1 MNHNS, CDR2 SASEGT. CDR3 length: 13 residues. Trimming pared 6 bases from V and 4 bases from J, leaving 11 bases between. In DNA, the CDR3 is TGTGCCAGCAGACGAGGGGAGGCAGATACGCAGTATTTT. This encodes CASRRGEADTQYF.

This clone was recorded a few times. The chain joins TRBV5-1 to TRBJ2-3; D may match TRBD1 or TRBD2 (5 bases each). Trimming left V 4 bases short and J 3 bases short, with 15 bases between. Germline V lookup: CDR1 SGHRS, CDR2 YFSETQ. The CDR3 length is 15 residues. CDR3 region: CASSLGDPLTDTQYF. The CDR3 DNA sequence: TGCGCCAGCAGCCTGGGGGACCCCCTAACAGATACGCAGTATTTT.

The J gene is TRBJ2-1, the V gene TRBV20-1; D is unresolved. This CDR3 comprises 11 residues. The germline V and J ends were trimmed by 4 bases and 6 bases, with 7 bases remaining between them. Germline V lookup: CDR1 DFQATT, CDR2 SNEGSKA (reference sequence). The CDR3 nucleotides are TGCAGTGCTACCGGATTCAATGAGCAGTTCTTC. Its protein product is CSATGFNEQFF.

The chain links TRBV19 to TRBJ1-2; the D gene is possibly TRBD1 (6 bases). CDR1 LNHDA and CDR2 SQIVND come from the germline V gene (reference sequence). CDR3 length: 15 residues. Between the trimmed V and J ends, which lost 5 bases and 5 bases, there was a span of 18 bases. The CDR3 reads CASSPQGTGRYGYTF. CDR3 nucleotides: TGTGCCAGTAGTCCCCAGGGGACTGGGAGATATGGCTACACCTTC.

The chain combines TRBV11-3 with TRBJ2-7, with no clear D. Trimming took 0 bases from V and 0 from J, leaving 6 bases between them. The CDR3 extends over 14 amino acids. Germline V gene sequence: CDR1 SGHNT, CDR2 YENEEA. In DNA, the CDR3 is TGTGCCAGCAGCTTAGAGCACGGCTCCTACGAGCAGTACTTC. This translates into CASSLEHGSYEQYF. Full variable domain (outside the CDR3, taken from reference TRBV11-3 and TRBJ2-7): EAGVVQSPRYKIIEKKQPVAFWCNPISGHNTLYWYLQNLGQGPELLIRYENEEAVDDSQLPKDRFSAERLKGVDSTLKIQPAELGDSAVYLCASSLEHGSYEQYFGPGTRLTVT.

The chain links TRBV30 to TRBJ1-5; D gene uncertain. The CDR3 totals 12 residues. Germline-derived CDR1 and CDR2 are GTSNPN and SVGIG (reference sequence). V lost 0 bases and J lost 5, with 5 bases in between. This chain's CDR3 is CAWSVTHQPQHF. The CDR3 nucleotides are TGTGCCTGGAGTGTGACCCATCAGCCCCAGCATTTT.

The CDR3 is CSVDSGGGGEQFF. The DNA for the CDR3 is TGCAGCGTTGATTCCGGCGGGGGGGGCGAGCAGTTCTTC. The rearrangement joins TRBV29-1 to TRBJ2-1; 9 positions match TRBD2. Germline trimming cut 3 bases from V and 10 bases from J; bases unmatched to any gene: 7. The CDR3 totals 13 residues. The germline V gene has CDR1 SQVTM and CDR2 ANQGSEA.